A selection of T cell receptor beta chains follows, all from one sample in a study of blood T cell repertoires in COVID-19. Method: immunoSEQ multiplex PCR; TCRdb's copy keeps in-frame clones and lacks some. In the table there are 150,000 to 200,000 clones, 86% of which are singletons. The sequenced material came from peripheral blood. The origin of the receptors is a man aged 65 to 85 with acute or convalescent COVID-19. The CDR3 runs from the conserved cysteine through the conserved F or W. The D gene is left open where the match is weak. For some rows the clone size is stated as once, few or many, or as a class when expanded; others skip it.

v_gene	abundance	j_gene	d_gene	CDR3nt	CDR3aa
TRBV6-2/TRBV6-3	once	TRBJ1-5	NA	TGTGCCAGCGGTTCGTCAGGCAATCAGCCCCAGCATTTT	CASGSSGNQPQHF
TRBV5-6	NA	TRBJ1-4	NA	TGTGCCAGCAGCCAGCTGTCAGGGTCTAATGAAAAACTGTTTTTT	CASSQLSGSNEKLFF
TRBV2	NA	TRBJ1-2	NA	TGTGCCAGCAGTGAGGACACGGGCTATGGCTACACCTTC	CASSEDTGYGYTF
TRBV6-5	NA	TRBJ1-6	TRBD1	TGTGCCAGCAGTCGCGGGACAGGGGATTCACCCCTCCACTTT	CASSRGTGDSPLHF
TRBV5-5	NA	TRBJ2-1	NA	TGTGCCAGCAGCTTGTGGGGACAAGACAATGAGCAGTTCTTC	CASSLWGQDNEQFF
TRBV28	NA	TRBJ1-2	NA	TGTGCCAGCAGTTTATGGGGGGCGCTTAGCTATGGCTACACCTTC	CASSLWGALSYGYTF
TRBV18	NA	TRBJ1-5	TRBD1	TGTGCCAGCTCACCAATCACAGGGGGAGTTCAGCCCCAGCATTTT	CASSPITGGVQPQHF
TRBV5-1	NA	TRBJ1-2	NA	TGCGCCAGCAGCTTGGGGGGGCAAACCTATGGCTACACCTTC	CASSLGGQTYGYTF
TRBV12-5	NA	TRBJ2-3	TRBD2	TGTGCTAGTGGCCGGACTAGCAGGACAGATACGCAGTATTTT	CASGRTSRTDTQYF
TRBV2	once	TRBJ2-3	TRBD1	TGTGCCAGCAGTTCGACAGGGGGCGAGCAAACGCAGTATTTT	CASSSTGGEQTQYF
TRBV7-9	NA	TRBJ2-1	TRBD2	TGTGCCAGCAGCTGGCTAGCGGGAGTAAATGAGCAGTTCTTC	CASSWLAGVNEQFF
TRBV7-2	NA	TRBJ2-3	NA	TGTGCCAGCAGCCCCGTTGGGGCTGATACGCAGTATTTT	CASSPVGADTQYF
TRBV27	NA	TRBJ2-7	TRBD2	TGTGCCAGCAGTTTATCCGGGAGGGCCTACGAGCAGTACTTC	CASSLSGRAYEQYF
TRBV5-5	NA	TRBJ2-7	NA	TGTGCCAGCGGTCTTCTCGGGGTGGAGCAGTACTTC	CASGLLGVEQYF
TRBV7-7	few	TRBJ2-2	NA	TGTGCTAGCAGCCCTGTTCGCGGCGGGGAGCTGTTTTTT	CASSPVRGGELFF
TRBV20-1	NA	TRBJ1-1	NA	TGCAGGGGGGGGGTCCACACTGAAGCTTTCTTT	CRGGVHTEAFF
TRBV12-3/TRBV12-4	NA	TRBJ2-3	NA	TGTGCCAGCAGTTTATGGCAGGATGATACGCAGTATTTT	CASSLWQDDTQYF
TRBV28	NA	TRBJ1-6	NA	TGTGCCAGCAGTAACGGAGGGACTGTGAATTCACCCCTCCACTTT	CASSNGGTVNSPLHF
TRBV30	NA	TRBJ1-6	NA	TGTGCCTGGAGATACAGGGTTGGATCACCCCTCCACTTT	CAWRYRVGSPLHF
TRBV25-1	NA	TRBJ2-5	NA	TGTGCCAGCAGTGAATCAGGGACCCAGTACTTC	CASSESGTQYF
TRBV6-5	NA	TRBJ1-5	TRBD1	TGTGCCAGTAAACAGGGGGCGATTTATCAGCCCCAGCATTTT	CASKQGAIYQPQHF
TRBV30	few	TRBJ1-4	NA	TGTGCCTGGAGGTGGGGCCTTGAGGTTGAAAAACTGTTTTTT	CAWRWGLEVEKLFF
TRBV13	NA	TRBJ1-4	TRBD1	TGTGCCAGCAGCCCCAGGACAGGTATTGGAGAAAAACTGTTTTTT	CASSPRTGIGEKLFF
TRBV5-4	NA	TRBJ1-4	NA	TGTGCCAGCAGTCTTCCTATTCCCGCAACTAATGAAAAACTGTTTTTT	CASSLPIPATNEKLFF
TRBV10-2	NA	TRBJ2-3	TRBD2	TGCGCCAGCAGGGACCCTAGCGGGAGAAGGCCAGATACGCAGTATTTT	CASRDPSGRRPDTQYF
TRBV7-9	NA	TRBJ2-1	NA	TGTGCCAGCAGCTTACCACCAACTCACAATGAGCAGTTCTTC	CASSLPPTHNEQFF
TRBV5-4	NA	TRBJ2-2	TRBD2	TGTGCCAGCAGCTTGGATAAGCGGGAGGTATTTTCGGCCGGGGAGCTGTTTTTT	CASSLDKREVFSAGELFF
TRBV7-9	once	TRBJ1-1	NA	TGTGCCAGCAGCTTAGGGGACATAAAGAACACTGAAGCTTTCTTT	CASSLGDIKNTEAFF
TRBV7-2	NA	TRBJ2-2	TRBD2	TGTGCCAGCAGCCGGCCTCTAGCGGGAGTCGCGGGGCTGTTTTTT	CASSRPLAGVAGLFF
TRBV7-2	NA	TRBJ2-1	TRBD1	TGTGCCAGCAGCCGGGGACAGGGGTACAATGAGCAGTTCTTC	CASSRGQGYNEQFF
TRBV5-4	NA	TRBJ2-7	NA	TGTGCCAGCAGTTCCAATCAGGGTGGCGAGCAGTACTTC	CASSSNQGGEQYF
TRBV9	NA	TRBJ1-2	TRBD1	TGTGCCAGCAGCGTAGCAGGGACAGGGGGCGGCACATCGAACTTCTATGGCTACACCTTC	CASSVAGTGGGTSNFYGYTF
TRBV28	NA	TRBJ2-4	NA	TGTGCCAGCAGCCTATGGGGAGCGCGAGGATCCAAAAACATTCAGTACTTC	CASSLWGARGSKNIQYF
TRBV7-8	NA	TRBJ2-1	TRBD2	TGTGCCAGCAGCTTACTAGCGGTCTCCTACAATGAGCAGTTCTTC	CASSLLAVSYNEQFF
TRBV27	NA	TRBJ1-6	NA	TGTGCCGCAGGGAGGGACGTGAGCTCCTATAATTCACCCCTCCACTTT	CAAGRDVSSYNSPLHF
TRBV11-2	once	TRBJ2-2	TRBD1	TGTGCCAGCAGCTCAGTTCTGTCACAGGGGGTCACCGGGGAGCTGTTTTTT	CASSSVLSQGVTGELFF
TRBV28	NA	TRBJ2-5	NA	TGTGCCAGCAGTTTAAGGCCTCCTAGCGAGCAAGAGACCCAGTACTTC	CASSLRPPSEQETQYF
TRBV7-3	NA	TRBJ1-1	TRBD1	TGTGCCAGCAGCTTAAGGACAGGGCGGGACACTGAAGCTTTCTTT	CASSLRTGRDTEAFF
TRBV3-1/TRBV3-2	NA	TRBJ2-1	TRBD2	TGTGCCAGCAGCTCGGGAGGTGAGCAGTTCTTC	CASSSGGEQFF
TRBV7-2	NA	TRBJ2-1	NA	TGTGCCAGCAGCTCCCTAGGGGGTCGTGCCAATGAGCAGTTCTTC	CASSSLGGRANEQFF
TRBV18	NA	TRBJ2-6	NA	TGTGCCAGCTCACCAGGAGTCTCTGGGGCCAACGTCCTGACTTTC	CASSPGVSGANVLTF
TRBV6-2/TRBV6-3	NA	TRBJ1-6	NA	TGTGCCAGCAGTTACAGGGGAAATAATTCACCCCTCCACTTT	CASSYRGNNSPLHF
TRBV24-1	NA	TRBJ1-1	NA	TGTGCCACCAGTGACTCCAGGGTCTGGGGCACTGAAGCTTTCTTT	CATSDSRVWGTEAFF
TRBV12-3/TRBV12-4	once	TRBJ2-3	NA	TGTGCCAGCAGTATTGGGCCAGATACGCAGTATTTT	CASSIGPDTQYF
TRBV10-3	NA	TRBJ2-6	NA	TGTGCCATCAGTGATCTTGTCGGTGATTCTGGGGCCAACGTCCTGACTTTC	CAISDLVGDSGANVLTF
TRBV7-9	NA	TRBJ1-1	TRBD1	TGTGCCAGCAGCTTAGGTAAATCGGAGGGACAGGGTTACACTGAAGCTTTCTTT	CASSLGKSEGQGYTEAFF
TRBV10-3	NA	TRBJ2-1	TRBD2	TGTGCCATCAGTGAGTCTTTGGGGCTAGCGGGACGAGTGGGTGAGCAGTTCTTC	CAISESLGLAGRVGEQFF
TRBV2	NA	TRBJ2-5	TRBD1	TGTGCCAGCAGTGCTGTCCCGGGACAGGGCCCCGGGCAAGAGACCCAGTACTTC	CASSAVPGQGPGQETQYF
TRBV28	NA	TRBJ1-3	NA	TGTGCCAGCAGTTTAGTTATCAGCTCTGGAAACACCATATATTTT	CASSLVISSGNTIYF
TRBV6-2/TRBV6-3	NA	TRBJ2-5	NA	TGTGCCAGCAGTTACGCCGTCAGAGTCGGGGAGACCCAGTACTTC	CASSYAVRVGETQYF
TRBV7-9	NA	TRBJ2-1	NA	TGTGCCAGCAGCACAGTCGGGGCGGGGGCGAATGAGCAGTTCTTC	CASSTVGAGANEQFF
TRBV11-2	once	TRBJ2-3	TRBD2	TGTGCCAGCAGCTGGCTTCCGGGGGGGGGCACAGATACGCAGTATTTT	CASSWLPGGGTDTQYF
TRBV7-9	NA	TRBJ2-5	NA	TGTGCCAGCAGCTTAGGACAGTCCGTCTGGGAGACCCAGTACTTC	CASSLGQSVWETQYF
TRBV6-6	NA	TRBJ1-1	TRBD1	TGTGCCAGCAGTTACTCGGGTCAGGGGGCTACTGAAGCTTTCTTT	CASSYSGQGATEAFF
TRBV15	once	TRBJ1-6	NA	TGTGCCACCAGCTCGTTGACCGGGATCGGTTCACCCCTCCACTTT	CATSSLTGIGSPLHF
TRBV5-1	NA	TRBJ1-1	NA	TGCGCCAGCAGCCTCCTGGAGAGCACTGAAGCTTTCTTT	CASSLLESTEAFF
TRBV5-1	NA	TRBJ2-7	TRBD1	TGCGCCAGCAGCTCCGGAGGAGGGGGACAGGGGTACGAGCAGTACTTC	CASSSGGGGQGYEQYF
TRBV10-2	few	TRBJ1-2	TRBD1	TGCGCCAGCAGAAACACAGGGGGCGATGGCTACACCTTC	CASRNTGGDGYTF
TRBV7-9	NA	TRBJ2-7	TRBD1	TGTGCCAGCAGCTTAGGGACAGGGGGGAACTACGAGCAGTACTTC	CASSLGTGGNYEQYF